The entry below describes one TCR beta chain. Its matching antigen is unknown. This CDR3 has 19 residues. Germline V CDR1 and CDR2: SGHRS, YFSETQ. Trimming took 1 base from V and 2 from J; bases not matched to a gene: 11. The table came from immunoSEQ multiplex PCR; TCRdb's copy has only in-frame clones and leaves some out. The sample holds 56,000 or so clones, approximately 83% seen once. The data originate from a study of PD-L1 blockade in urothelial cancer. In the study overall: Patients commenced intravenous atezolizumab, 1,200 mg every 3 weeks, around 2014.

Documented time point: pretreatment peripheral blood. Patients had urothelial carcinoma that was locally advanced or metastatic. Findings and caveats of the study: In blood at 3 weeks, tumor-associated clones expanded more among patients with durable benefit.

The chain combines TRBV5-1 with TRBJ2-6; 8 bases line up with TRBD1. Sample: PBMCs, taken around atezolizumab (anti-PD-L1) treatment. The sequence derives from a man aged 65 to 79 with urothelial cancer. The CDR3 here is CASSLWGKDRGAGANVLTF. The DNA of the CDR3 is TGCGCCAGCAGCTTGTGGGGTAAAGACAGGGGAGCTGGGGCCAACGTCCTGACTTTC. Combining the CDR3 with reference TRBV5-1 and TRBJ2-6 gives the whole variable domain KAGVTQTPRYLIKTRGQQVTLSCSPISGHRSVSWYQQTPGQGLQFLFEYFSETQRNKGNFPGRFSGRQFSNSRSEMNVSTLELGDSALYLCASSLWGKDRGAGANVLTFGAGSRLTVL.